Included here is one TCR beta chain sequence, with context. This sample stems from a study of blood T cell repertoires in COVID-19. Study in general: Sources were T cells, B-cell-depleted T cells, or PBMCs; the material itself was cDNA or gDNA.

Repertoires were generated with immunoSEQ multiplex PCR, while TCRdb's copy carries only in-frame clones and drops some. This sample yields 150,000 or so clones, of which around 90% are seen a single time; about 4.1% belongs to the top ten. V was cut by 0 bases and J by 8 bases, with 10 bases left in between. Germline-derived CDR1 and CDR2 are SGHRS and YFSETQ. This CDR3 is 13 amino acids long. Assignments of participants to cohorts depended upon their own reported clinical history. Sequencing was done on a sample of PBMCs or T cells enriched from blood (not recorded which). The TCR sequence derives from a woman between 35 and 50 years old who had been exposed to COVID-19. The genes are TRBV5-1 and TRBJ2-3, with TRBD2 as a possible D gene (6 bases). The CDR3 region has the DNA TGCGCCAGCAGCTTGGTCCAGGGAGGTACGCAGTATTTT. This translates into CASSLVQGGTQYF. Filled out from reference TRBV5-1 and TRBJ2-3, the complete variable domain reads KAGVTQTPRYLIKTRGQQVTLSCSPISGHRSVSWYQQTPGQGLQFLFEYFSETQRNKGNFPGRFSGRQFSNSRSEMNVSTLELGDSALYLCASSLVQGGTQYFGPGTRLTVL.